This T cell receptor beta chain is drawn from a study of cytomegalovirus exposure and HLA in healthy donors. Trimming left V 6 bases short and J 1 base short, with 10 bases between. This CDR3 is built from 14 residues. Germline CDR1 is MNHNY and CDR2 is SVGAGI (reference sequence). The protocol was immunoSEQ multiplex PCR, while the TCRdb copy is restricted to in-frame clones and leaves out a portion. The sample holds about 180,000 clones, around 87% seen once. The receptor was derived from a woman between 25 and 40 years old in good health and CMV-seronegative. The V call is TRBV6-6, the J call TRBJ1-3; D gene ambiguous. Sequencing input: PBMCs. CDR3 sequence: CASSTRKSGNTIYF. The CDR3 bases are TGTGCCAGCAGCACAAGAAAGTCTGGAAACACCATATATTTT.